Below are 12 T cell receptor beta chains sequenced from a single sample in a study of blood T cell repertoires in COVID-19. Repertoires were generated with immunoSEQ multiplex PCR, while TCRdb's copy carries only in-frame clones and drops some. In the table there are fewer than 400,000 clones, around nine tenths of which are singletons. Sequenced sample: peripheral blood. Receptor source: a human donor in a cohort sampled during active COVID-19.

CDR3 sequence reads: CASSFPGSGNYEQYF. The DNA for the CDR3 is TGCGCCAGCAGCTTTCCTGGTTCGGGGAACTACGAGCAGTACTTC. V gene TRBV5-1 combines with J gene TRBJ2-7; tentative D call: TRBD2 (5 bases). This CDR3 region has 15 residues. Germline V gives CDR1 SGHRS, CDR2 YFSETQ. The V end lost 2 bases, the J end lost 3 bases, and 15 bases lay between the germline ends.

The chain uses TRBV5-6 and TRBJ1-2, with a possible D match to TRBD1 (5 bases). Deletions cut 2 bases from V and 8 bases from J, with 10 bases between. The CDR3 is 12 amino acids. Germline CDR1 and CDR2: SGHDT and YYEEEE. CDR3 loop: CASSFGGDGYTF. CDR3 nucleotides: TGTGCCAGCAGCTTCGGAGGGGACGGCTACACCTTC.

The chain uses TRBV9 and TRBJ2-2; unclear D gene. Trimming removed 5 bases from V and 7 bases from J, with 15 bases in between. Germline V gene data show CDR1 as SGDLS and CDR2 as YYNGEE. The CDR3 loop spans 14 amino acids. CDR3 in amino acids: CASRPLVVGGELFF. Here the CDR3 DNA reads TGTGCCAGCAGGCCCTTAGTTGTCGGCGGGGAGCTGTTTTTT. The variable domain in full, completed from reference TRBV9 and TRBJ2-2, reads DSGVTQTPKHLITATGQRVTLRCSPRSGDLSVYWYQQSLDQGLQFLIQYYNGEERAKGNILERFSAQQFPDLHSELNLSSLELGDSALYFCASRPLVVGGELFFGEGSRLTVL.

This clone was seen more than once but under ten times. The chain joins TRBV5-1 to TRBJ1-2; no firm D call. Germline V gene data show CDR1 as SGHRS and CDR2 as YFSETQ. This CDR3 has 13 amino acids. Trimming took 2 bases from V and 6 from J, leaving 11 bases between them. The CDR3 region is CASSLGGRDGYTF. The CDR3 DNA sequence: TGCGCCAGCAGCTTAGGAGGAAGGGATGGCTACACCTTC.

The chain joins TRBV5-4 to TRBJ1-3; 8 positions match TRBD1. From germline, CDR1 is SGHNT and CDR2 YYREEE (reference sequence). The V segment lost 4 bases and the J segment 0 bases; nucleotides outside the gene matches: 9. This CDR3 contains 17 residues. The CDR3 nucleotides read TGTGCCAGCAGCCCCTGGACAGGGACACGCTCTGGAAACACCATATATTTT. This sequence encodes CASSPWTGTRSGNTIYF.

This chain uses TRBV6-5 with TRBJ2-5; D is perhaps TRBD2 (5 bases). Germline CDR1 reads MNHEY; CDR2 reads SVGAGI. The V gene lost 5 bases and the J gene lost 4 bases, with 5 bases spanning the gap. The CDR3 covers 11 residues. The CDR3 DNA follows: TGTGCCAGCAGTCGGGGAGAGACCCAGTACTTC. Translation: CASSRGETQYF.

The genes are TRBV5-1 and TRBJ1-2; TRBD1 agrees at 8 bases. V was clipped by 4 bases and J by 4 bases; unmatched bases: 15. The CDR3 covers 17 residues. Germline V gene data show CDR1 as SGHRS and CDR2 as YFSETQ. The CDR3 nucleotides are TGCGCCAGCAGCCCCTTCCCGGGACAGGTGCACCTCTATGGCTACACCTTC. Its translation is CASSPFPGQVHLYGYTF.

V is TRBV7-9 and J is TRBJ2-1, with D perhaps TRBD2 (5 bases). V lost 5 bases and J lost 6, with 17 bases in between. CDR1 and CDR2 from the germline V gene are SEHNR and FQNEAQ (reference sequence). This CDR3 comprises 15 residues. CDR3 loop: CASSLLEGRSNEQFF. CDR3 bases: TGTGCCAGCAGCCTGCTTGAGGGTAGATCCAATGAGCAGTTCTTC.

This clone has just a few counts. The CDR3 is CASSLVYGTGNTEAFF. In DNA form, the CDR3 reads TGCGCCAGCAGCTTGGTTTACGGGACAGGGAACACTGAAGCTTTCTTT. The V and J genes are TRBV5-1 and TRBJ1-1, with 8 positions matching TRBD1. J was trimmed by 1 base and V by 0 bases; bases with no gene match: 5. This CDR3 region has 16 residues. Germline CDR1 SGHRS, CDR2 YFSETQ.

The chain links TRBV27 to TRBJ2-2; the D gene is possibly TRBD2 (6 bases). The CDR3 totals 15 residues. Germline loops: CDR1 MNHEY, CDR2 SMNVEV (reference sequence). In DNA form, the CDR3 reads TGTGCAGAACCTAGAAGCGGGTGTAGGGGCGGGGAGCTGTTTTTT. Protein: CAEPRSGCRGGELFF.

The J gene is TRBJ1-3, the V gene TRBV5-1; 7 bases are a match to TRBD1. Germline CDR1 is SGHRS and CDR2 is YFSETQ. The ends lost 0 bases at V and 0 bases at J; junction bases unmatched: 6. There are 17 residues in the CDR3. The CDR3 is CASSLGGGSSSGNTIYF. CDR3 bases: TGCGCCAGCAGCTTGGGAGGGGGCTCTAGCTCTGGAAACACCATATATTTT.

This clone was recorded once. The chain links TRBV28 to TRBJ1-2, with a possible D match to TRBD1 (5 bases). In germline, CDR1 is MDHEN, CDR2 SYDVKM. The CDR3 is 14 amino acids. Trimming shortened V by 6 bases and J by 3 bases, and 14 bases separated the two germline ends. The CDR3: CASSGQKGYYGYTF. The CDR3 nucleotides read TGTGCCAGCAGCGGGCAGAAGGGGTACTATGGCTACACCTTC.